Listed here are 3 T cell receptor beta chains from one sample, sequenced in a study of memory CD4+ T cells and cytomegalovirus serostatus. Single viable CD3+CD4+CD8-CD45RO+ cells were sorted as the memory CD4+ T cells. Sequencing used immunoSEQ multiplex PCR; TCRdb keeps in-frame clones, though not all of them. The sample lists some 50,000 clones, about 70% occurring once. The sequencing input was memory CD4+ T cells from blood. The source is an adult in good health and CMV-seropositive.

This sequence joins TRBV11-2 and TRBJ2-7, with D perhaps given as TRBD1 or TRBD2 (5 bases each). Trimming shortened V by 1 base and J by 4 bases, and 17 bases separated the two germline ends. Germline-derived CDR1 and CDR2 are SGHAT and FQNNGV. The length of the CDR3 is 16 residues. Here the CDR3 DNA reads TGTGCCAGCAGCTTAGCCGCATCCGGGAAGGGGTACGAGCAGTACTTC. This codes for CASSLAASGKGYEQYF.

This clone was found a few times. The chain combines TRBV7-8 with TRBJ1-5; 8 bases match TRBD1. CDR3 length: 19 amino acids. Trimming at V came to 5 bases and at J to 2 bases, leaving 17 bases not matched to a gene. Per germline, CDR1 SGHVS and CDR2 FQNEAQ. In DNA, the CDR3 is TGTGCCAGCAGCCCCAGGCGGACAGGGAGGGTATTGGGCAATCAGCCCCAGCATTTT. This translates into CASSPRRTGRVLGNQPQHF.

The chain couples TRBV19 to TRBJ2-3; TRBD1 or TRBD2 may be the D gene (5 bases each). CDR1 is LNHDA and CDR2 is SQIVND in the germline V gene (reference sequence). There are 13 residues in the CDR3. V lost 5 bases and J 2 bases, leaving 8 bases between the germline ends. The CDR3 bases are TGTGCCAGTAGTCGGGACGCCACAGATACGCAGTATTTT. Amino acids: CASSRDATDTQYF.